These 29 T cell receptor beta chains share one sample of origin, sequenced in a study of cytomegalovirus exposure and HLA in healthy donors. This PCR relied on a set of 60 Vbeta primers and 13 Jbeta primers. Libraries were prepared by immunoSEQ multiplex PCR; TCRdb keeps only in-frame clonotypes and omits some of them. The sample includes 150,000 to 200,000 clones, 70% to 80% seen only once; the top ten take approximately 1.3%. The sample consisted of PBMCs. These receptors were obtained from a woman younger than 45 in good health and CMV-seropositive.

The chain combines TRBV13 with TRBJ1-2; D might be TRBD1 (6 bases). Trimming pared 6 bases from V and 7 bases from J, leaving 12 bases between. Germline V CDR1 and CDR2: PRHDT, FYEKMQ (reference sequence). The CDR3 is made up of 12 amino acids. CDR3 sequence: CASSGRGFGYTF. The CDR3 DNA follows: TGTGCCAGCAGTGGCAGGGGATTTGGCTACACCTTC.

The V call is TRBV5-1, the J call TRBJ1-1; 9 bases align to TRBD1. The CDR3 spans 12 residues. Losses at the gene ends were 4 bases for V and 5 bases for J; bases not matched to a gene: 0. CDR1 and CDR2 (germline): SGHRS, YFSETQ. In DNA form, the CDR3 reads TGCGCCAGCAGCGGGACAGGGACTGAAGCTTTCTTT. Translation: CASSGTGTEAFF.

V gene TRBV28 combines with J gene TRBJ2-2, with 7 bases aligning to TRBD2. The CDR3 sequence is 13 residues long. Germline V gene data show CDR1 as MDHEN and CDR2 as SYDVKM. V gave up 8 bases and J gave up 3 bases; unmatched junction bases: 3. CDR3 nucleotides: TGTGCCAGCGGGAGGGCGGACACCGGGGAGCTGTTTTTT. It translates to CASGRADTGELFF.

The chain joins TRBV28 to TRBJ2-1; D may be TRBD2 (7 bases). The CDR3 contains 13 residues. Germline CDR1 and CDR2: MDHEN and SYDVKM. Trimming shortened V by 5 bases and J by 8 bases, and 13 bases separated the two germline ends. The DNA of the CDR3 is TGTGCCAGCAGTAGGGGGGGGATGGATGAGCAGTTCTTC. Translation: CASSRGGMDEQFF.

The chain joins TRBV29-1 to TRBJ1-4, with 7 bases fitting TRBD1. With V trimmed by 6 bases and J by 3 bases, 1 base remained unmatched. This CDR3 has 12 amino acids. CDR1 is SQVTM and CDR2 is ANQGSEA in the germline V gene. CDR3 region: CSVGQANEKLFF. The CDR3 DNA is TGCAGCGTAGGACAGGCTAATGAAAAACTGTTTTTT.

This clone was found once. V gene TRBV6-5 combines with J gene TRBJ2-7; no clear D gene. With 8 bases removed from V and 3 bases from J, the gap between germline ends came to 11 bases. Germline V lookup: CDR1 MNHEY, CDR2 SVGAGI. The CDR3 is 12 amino acids. CDR3 in amino acids: CASSSVDYEQYF. The CDR3 DNA reads TGTGCCAGCTCTAGTGTAGACTACGAGCAGTACTTC.

The chain has TRBV9 and TRBJ2-3; D unresolved. Looked up from germline, CDR1 is SGDLS and CDR2 is YYNGEE. V gave up 0 bases and J gave up 1 base, with 6 bases separating them. The CDR3 runs 14 residues. The DNA for the CDR3 is TGTGCCAGCAGCGTAGCTACTGGCACAGATACGCAGTATTTT. The encoded protein is CASSVATGTDTQYF.

The chain links TRBV7-9 to TRBJ1-4; TRBD1 matches 9 bases. The junction had 11 bases not matched to a gene; V was cut back by 5 bases and J by 1 base. CDR1 and CDR2 (germline): SEHNR, FQNEAQ (reference sequence). The CDR3 consists of 18 residues. CDR3 in amino acids: CASSMPGQGALTNEKLFF. The CDR3 DNA reads as TGTGCCAGCAGCATGCCGGGACAGGGTGCCCTAACTAATGAAAAACTGTTTTTT. The whole variable domain, filled in from reference TRBV7-9 and TRBJ1-4, reads DTGVSQNPRHKITKRGQNVTFRCDPISEHNRLYWYRQTLGQGPEFLTYFQNEAQLEKSRLLSDRFSAERPKGSFSTLEIQRTEQGDSAMYLCASSMPGQGALTNEKLFFGSGTQLSVL.

J is TRBJ2-7 and V is TRBV4-3, with D perhaps matching TRBD2 (6 bases). Germline V gives CDR1 LGHNA, CDR2 YSLEER. Trimming took off 1 base at V and 0 bases at J, with 13 bases between the two ends. The length of the CDR3 is 16 residues. The DNA of the CDR3 is TGCGCCAGCAGCCAAGTACTCGGGGGATCCTCCTACGAGCAGTACTTC. Its protein product is CASSQVLGGSSYEQYF.

The gene calls are TRBV28 and TRBJ1-1; D not certain. Germline V gene data show CDR1 as MDHEN and CDR2 as SYDVKM. The CDR3 loop spans 11 amino acids. V lost 8 bases, J lost 2 bases, and 6 bases lay in between. CDR3 sequence reads: CASRVNTEAFF. CDR3 coding DNA: TGTGCCAGCCGCGTCAACACTGAAGCTTTCTTT.

V usage is TRBV6-5 and J usage is TRBJ2-7, with D perhaps matching TRBD2 (6 bases). Between the trimmed V and J ends, which lost 0 bases and 0 bases, there was a span of 12 bases. This CDR3 has 16 residues. Germline V gene data show CDR1 as MNHEY and CDR2 as SVGAGI. As DNA, the CDR3 is TGTGCCAGCAGTTACTCGATTGCGGGACCCTCCTACGAGCAGTACTTC. As protein: CASSYSIAGPSYEQYF.

The chain carries TRBV25-1 and TRBJ1-4; D call uncertain. The CDR3 has 14 residues. Trimming took 5 bases from V and 0 from J, leaving 7 bases between them. The germline V gene encodes CDR1 MGHDK and CDR2 SYGVNS. CDR3 bases: TGTGCCAGCAGTCCGGGTGCAACTAATGAAAAACTGTTTTTT. Its translation is CASSPGATNEKLFF. Full variable domain (remainder filled in from reference TRBV25-1 and TRBJ1-4): EADIYQTPRYLVIGTGKKITLECSQTMGHDKMYWYQQDPGMELHLIHYSYGVNSTEKGDLSSESTVSRIRTEHFPLTLESARPSHTSQYLCASSPGATNEKLFFGSGTQLSVL.

This sequence joins TRBV6-5 and TRBJ1-5, with TRBD1 matching over 7 bases. V trimming: 4 bases; J trimming: 4 bases; junction bases outside the gene matches: 7. CDR3 size: 15 residues. Per germline, CDR1 MNHEY and CDR2 SVGAGI. DNA for the CDR3: TGTGCCAGCAGTTTGAGACAGGGCCTAAATCAGCCCCAGCATTTT. This sequence encodes CASSLRQGLNQPQHF.

V and J are TRBV27 and TRBJ2-7; D ambiguous. The CDR3 is 13 amino acids. In germline, CDR1 is MNHEY, CDR2 SMNVEV (reference sequence). V lost 0 bases and J 5 bases, leaving 8 bases between the germline ends. This CDR3 reads CASSLSFNNEQYF. CDR3 sequence (DNA): TGTGCCAGCAGTTTATCTTTTAACAACGAGCAGTACTTC.

This clone has a single count. One junction end does not reproduce the germline sequence, and a read error may be involved. Different DNA sequences within this sample yield the same CDR3. V gene TRBV2 combines with J gene TRBJ2-5; 9 bases agree with TRBD2. This CDR3 has 15 residues. CDR1 SNHLY and CDR2 FYNNEI come from the germline V gene. The CDR3: CASSPSGGRAETQYF. CDR3 sequence (DNA): TGCGCCAGCAGCCCCAGTGGCGGGAGGGCAGAGACCCAGTACTTC. The complete variable domain, with remaining parts taken from reference TRBV2 and TRBJ2-5, reads EPEVTQTPSHQVTQMGQEVILRCVPISNHLYFYWYRQILGQKVEFLVSFYNNEISEKSEIFDDQFSVERPDGSNFTLKIRSTKLEDSAMYFCASSPSGGRAETQYFGPGTRLLVL.

The V call is TRBV6-5, the J call TRBJ2-1, with TRBD2 matching 8 bases. Germline CDR1 reads MNHEY; CDR2 reads SVGAGI. With 9 bases clipped from V and 3 bases from J, the junction kept 10 bases outside the gene matches. This CDR3 comprises 15 residues. CDR3 nucleotides: TGTGCCAGTCGGAGGAGGCGGGAGGTCTACAATGAGCAGTTCTTC. This encodes CASRRRREVYNEQFF.

The V call is TRBV28, the J call TRBJ1-4; 9 bases line up with TRBD1. J was trimmed by 10 bases and V by 6 bases; bases with no gene match: 6. The CDR3 sequence is 13 residues long. Germline CDR1 and CDR2: MDHEN and SYDVKM. CDR3: CASRTGGIGKLFF. CDR3 bases: TGTGCCAGCAGGACAGGGGGAATAGGAAAACTGTTTTTT.

This rearrangement joins TRBV28 to TRBJ2-2, with a tentative D call TRBD2 (5 bases). CDR3 length: 15 amino acids. Trimming stripped 6 bases from V and 4 bases from J, with 15 bases between. Per the germline V gene, CDR1 is MDHEN and CDR2 is SYDVKM. CDR3 DNA sequence: TGTGCCAGCAGCCCTACTAGGGTGATCACCGGGGAGCTGTTTTTT. Translated, it gives CASSPTRVITGELFF.

This chain uses TRBV5-1 with TRBJ2-3, with 7 nucleotides matching TRBD2. CDR1 and CDR2 (germline): SGHRS, YFSETQ. The CDR3 has 16 residues. The junction had 5 bases not matched to a gene; V was cut back by 0 bases and J by 1 base. CDR3 sequence reads: CASSLDPTSGTDTQYF. CDR3 DNA sequence: TGCGCCAGCAGCTTGGACCCTACTAGCGGCACAGATACGCAGTATTTT.

For the CDR3, the DNA is TGTGCCAGCAGTTTACGCGGGACCCTCTACGAGCAGTACTTC. Amino acids: CASSLRGTLYEQYF. V is TRBV27 and J is TRBJ2-7; D possibly corresponds to TRBD2 (6 bases). The V gene's germline CDR1 is MNHEY and CDR2 SMNVEV (reference sequence). This CDR3 has 14 residues. With 2 bases removed from V and 3 bases from J, the gap between germline ends came to 11 bases.

This clone appeared a few times. J is TRBJ1-2 and V is TRBV28; 7 nucleotides agree with TRBD1. V was pared by 4 bases and J by 3 bases, with 8 bases of the junction left unmatched. CDR3 size: 15 residues. Germline loops: CDR1 MDHEN, CDR2 SYDVKM. The CDR3 bases are TGTGCCAGCAGTTCCCCAGGGGGGAGCGACTATGGCTACACCTTC. Translated: CASSSPGGSDYGYTF.

The chain is built from TRBV6-5 and TRBJ2-7; 7 bases agree with TRBD2. This CDR3 has 14 amino acids. CDR1 is MNHEY, CDR2 SVGAGI, per germline. Trimming took 0 bases from V and 9 from J; bases not matched to a gene: 8. The CDR3 sequence is CASSYSSSGIRQYF. The CDR3, as DNA: TGTGCCAGCAGTTACTCGTCTAGCGGCATTCGGCAGTACTTC.

V gene TRBV5-4 combines with J gene TRBJ2-7; 9 bases are shared with TRBD1. V shed 3 bases, J shed 1 base, and the junction held 8 bases outside the gene matches. Germline V gene lookup returns CDR1 SGHNT and CDR2 YYREEE (reference sequence). The CDR3 has 16 amino acids. The CDR3 loop is CASSSADRGGSYEQYF. The CDR3 DNA follows: TGTGCCAGCAGCTCCGCTGACAGGGGGGGATCCTACGAGCAGTACTTC.

The J gene is TRBJ2-7, the V gene TRBV4-1, with TRBD1 matching over 8 bases. This CDR3 contains 16 residues. Looked up from germline, CDR1 is MGHRA and CDR2 is YSYEKL. V trimming: 4 bases; J trimming: 2 bases; junction bases outside the gene matches: 10. CDR3 amino acids: CASSPLLEQGAYEQYF. The DNA of the CDR3 is TGCGCCAGCAGCCCACTGTTGGAACAGGGGGCCTACGAGCAGTACTTC.

The CDR3 protein is CASSLLRGRDTDTQYF. The CDR3 DNA reads as TGTGCCAGCAGCTTGTTAAGAGGGAGGGACACAGATACGCAGTATTTT. The chain couples TRBV5-6 to TRBJ2-3, with 7 bases fitting TRBD2. V lost 1 base to trimming and J lost 2 bases; unmatched junction nucleotides: 7. CDR3 length equals 16 residues. CDR1 and CDR2 (germline): SGHDT, YYEEEE. The full variable domain, with the rest looked up from reference TRBV5-6 and TRBJ2-3, is DAGVTQSPTHLIKTRGQQVTLRCSPKSGHDTVSWYQQALGQGPQFIFQYYEEEERQRGNFPDRFSGHQFPNYSSELNVNALLLGDSALYLCASSLLRGRDTDTQYFGPGTRLTVL.

The gene calls are TRBV5-1 and TRBJ2-7; no reliable D call. V lost 0 bases and J 6 bases, leaving 10 bases between the germline ends. The CDR3 is made up of 13 amino acids. Per germline, CDR1 SGHRS and CDR2 YFSETQ. The CDR3 here is CASSLGAAVEQYF. CDR3 nucleotide sequence: TGCGCCAGCAGCTTGGGGGCAGCCGTCGAGCAGTACTTC.

This chain connects TRBV2 to TRBJ2-1; 14 positions agree with TRBD2. The CDR3 is made up of 19 amino acids. CDR1 is SNHLY, CDR2 FYNNEI, per germline. V dropped 1 base and J dropped 3; count of bases not matched to a gene: 8. The CDR3 sequence is CASSEGEGLAGVFYNEQFF. CDR3 bases: TGTGCCAGCAGTGAAGGGGAGGGACTAGCGGGAGTGTTCTACAATGAGCAGTTCTTC.

Only a few counts were recorded for this clone. The V and J genes are TRBV6-4 and TRBJ2-3; 12 positions match TRBD2. V trimming: 3 bases; J trimming: 5 bases; junction bases outside the gene matches: 3. Germline V lookup: CDR1 MRHNA, CDR2 SNTAGT. The CDR3 runs to 15 residues. The CDR3 region is CASSETSGSGDTQYF. The CDR3, as DNA: TGTGCCAGCAGTGAGACTAGCGGGAGTGGAGATACGCAGTATTTT.

The J gene is TRBJ2-7, the V gene TRBV6-1; D is possibly TRBD2 (6 bases). CDR1 MNHNS and CDR2 SASEGT come from the germline V gene. Trimming stripped 5 bases from V and 2 bases from J, with 16 bases between. The CDR3 is 15 residues long. The CDR3: CASSKGSGEAYEQYF. The CDR3 nucleotides read TGTGCCAGCAGTAAGGGGTCGGGGGAGGCCTACGAGCAGTACTTC.